This entry lists 12 T cell receptor beta chains sequenced from one sample in a study of blood T cells in healthy people across ages. PCR was performed a second time for about 6 to 12 cycles using a sample-barcoded 5' primer and a J-beta primer mix. TCRdb reanalysed the 5' RACE reads using MiXCR and keeps one entry per CDR3 protein. The sample holds about 1.5 million distinct CDR3 sequences, around two fifths seen once. The material sequenced was blood. Source of these receptors: a woman between 18 and 30 years old in good health.

The rearrangement joins TRBV27 to TRBJ2-1; no firm D call. The CDR3 runs 14 residues. The ends were cut back, 5 bases at V and 9 bases at J, with 17 bases in the middle. CDR1 MNHEY and CDR2 SMNVEV come from the germline V gene (reference sequence). CDR3 nucleotides: TGTGCCAGCAGTCACCTCCGGACCGTAAGTGAGCAGTTCTTC. Its translation: CASSHLRTVSEQFF.

V gene TRBV12-3 or TRBV12-4 combines with J gene TRBJ2-3; TRBD2 is a possible D gene (6 bases). Trimming stripped 6 bases from V and 1 base from J, with 17 bases between. This CDR3 has 16 residues. CDR3 loop: CASSRAGGVRTDTQYF. CDR3 coding DNA: TGTGCCAGCAGCCGCGCAGGCGGGGTACGCACAGATACGCAGTATTTT.

The chain is built from TRBV27 and TRBJ1-2; possibly TRBD1 for D (6 bases). Germline CDR1 is MNHEY and CDR2 is SMNVEV (reference sequence). This CDR3 spans 13 amino acids. Trimming removed 2 bases from V and 8 bases from J, with 12 bases in between. The chain's CDR3 is CASSLRGAEGYTF. The CDR3 bases are TGTGCCAGCAGTTTAAGGGGGGCGGAGGGCTACACCTTC.

The chain couples TRBV20-1 to TRBJ2-1; TRBD2 agrees at 8 bases. Germline V gene sequence: CDR1 DFQATT, CDR2 SNEGSKA (reference sequence). The CDR3 has 17 amino acids. The V segment lost 3 bases and the J segment 10 bases; nucleotides outside the gene matches: 20. The CDR3 spells CSASRGGRAQPTREQFF. CDR3 DNA: TGCAGTGCTAGTCGGGGGGGCCGTGCCCAACCTACAAGGGAGCAGTTCTTC.

This rearrangement joins TRBV25-1 to TRBJ1-6; 7 nucleotides line up with TRBD1. V was clipped by 3 bases and J by 10 bases; unmatched bases: 12. CDR1 is MGHDK and CDR2 is SYGVNS in the germline V gene. The CDR3 has 16 residues. CDR3 sequence reads: CASSDFPRQGGSPLHF. The CDR3 nucleotides read TGTGCCAGCAGTGACTTTCCCCGACAGGGAGGGTCACCCCTCCACTTT.

The chain links TRBV6-1 to TRBJ2-7; 9 bases map to TRBD2. The J segment lost 2 bases and the V segment lost 7 bases, leaving 15 bases of the junction unmatched. Germline-derived CDR1 and CDR2 are MNHNS and SASEGT. CDR3 length: 17 residues. The CDR3 loop is CASTTMGGGLAPYEQYF. The CDR3 DNA is TGTGCCAGCACCACGATGGGGGGGGGACTAGCACCCTACGAGCAGTACTTC.

This clonotype was counted only a few times. The rearrangement joins TRBV20-1 to TRBJ2-3; D is unresolved. Trimming removed 6 bases from V and 4 bases from J, with 5 bases in between. Germline CDR1 DFQATT, CDR2 SNEGSKA (reference sequence). This CDR3 is built from 10 residues. CDR3 region: CSAEADTQYF. As DNA, the CDR3 is TGCAGTGCCGAAGCAGATACGCAGTATTTT.

The chain couples TRBV20-1 to TRBJ2-7; possible D gene TRBD1, 6 bases. The length of the CDR3 is 14 residues. With 5 bases removed from V and 1 base from J, the gap between germline ends came to 15 bases. Per the germline V gene, CDR1 is DFQATT and CDR2 is SNEGSKA (reference sequence). The CDR3 DNA follows: TGCAGTGCTGGAGCTGGGGGACAATCCTACGAGCAGTACTTC. Translation gives CSAGAGGQSYEQYF.

The J gene is TRBJ2-7, the V gene TRBV20-1; D is perhaps TRBD1 or TRBD2 (5 bases each). The CDR3 has 14 amino acids. The V end lost 3 bases, the J end lost 0 bases, and 12 bases lay between the germline ends. Germline V gives CDR1 DFQATT, CDR2 SNEGSKA (reference sequence). CDR3 DNA sequence: TGCAGTGCTAGGGGGACCGCGAGCTCCTACGAGCAGTACTTC. Its protein is CSARGTASSYEQYF.

The chain carries TRBV6-5 and TRBJ2-5; 8 bases match TRBD2. The J call may be faulty, since TRBJ2-7 better matches the DNA end. Germline lookup yields CDR1 MNHEY and CDR2 SVGAGI. The CDR3 runs to 15 residues. This CDR3 is CASSYSGSGGDEQYF. The CDR3 nucleotides read TGTGCCAGCAGTTACTCGGGGTCGGGGGGGGACGAGCAGTACTTC.

This clonotype came up a few times. The chain couples TRBV4-1 to TRBJ2-3, with 7 bases that match TRBD2. CDR1 MGHRA and CDR2 YSYEKL come from the germline V gene. Trimming removed 3 bases from V and 0 bases from J; junction bases left unmatched: 18. CDR3 length: 20 residues. This CDR3 reads CASSQTWPPTGGRSTDTQYF. The CDR3 region has the DNA TGCGCCAGCAGCCAGACGTGGCCCCCAACGGGAGGACGGAGCACAGATACGCAGTATTTT.

This clonotype came up a few times. This chain uses TRBV4-1 with TRBJ1-1; the D is unclear. V was pared by 0 bases and J by 10 bases, with 18 bases between. The germline V gene has CDR1 MGHRA and CDR2 YSYEKL. The CDR3 extends over 15 amino acids. Written as DNA, the CDR3 is TGCGCCAGCAGCCAAGATAAGGGATTAATTGAAGGAGCTTTCTTT. This translates into CASSQDKGLIEGAFF.